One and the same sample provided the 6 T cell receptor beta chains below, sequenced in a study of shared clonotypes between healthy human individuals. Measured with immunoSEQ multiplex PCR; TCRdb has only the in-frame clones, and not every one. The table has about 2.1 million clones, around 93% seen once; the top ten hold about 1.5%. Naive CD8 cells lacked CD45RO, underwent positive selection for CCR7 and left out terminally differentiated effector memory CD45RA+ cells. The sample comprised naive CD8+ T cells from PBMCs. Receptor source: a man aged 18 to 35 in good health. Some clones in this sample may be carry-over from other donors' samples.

CDR3 nucleotide sequence: TGTGCCAGTAGTCCGGACAGGGGAAGGAACAATCAGCCCCAGCATTTT. Its translation is CASSPDRGRNNQPQHF. The chain joins TRBV19 to TRBJ1-5; 9 bases are a match to TRBD1. CDR3 length: 16 residues. Germline V gene data show CDR1 as LNHDA and CDR2 as SQIVND (reference sequence). With 5 bases clipped from V and 3 bases from J, the junction kept 8 bases outside the gene matches.

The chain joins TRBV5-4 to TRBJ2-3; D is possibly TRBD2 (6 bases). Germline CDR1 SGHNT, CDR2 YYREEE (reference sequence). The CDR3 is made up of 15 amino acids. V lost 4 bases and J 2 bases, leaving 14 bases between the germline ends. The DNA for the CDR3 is TGTGCCAGCAGCACCCCGGGGGACTTCACAGATACGCAGTATTTT. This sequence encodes CASSTPGDFTDTQYF. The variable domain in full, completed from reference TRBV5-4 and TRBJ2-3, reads ETGVTQSPTHLIKTRGQQVTLRCSSQSGHNTVSWYQQALGQGPQFIFQYYREEENGRGNFPPRFSGLQFPNYSSELNVNALELDDSALYLCASSTPGDFTDTQYFGPGTRLTVL.

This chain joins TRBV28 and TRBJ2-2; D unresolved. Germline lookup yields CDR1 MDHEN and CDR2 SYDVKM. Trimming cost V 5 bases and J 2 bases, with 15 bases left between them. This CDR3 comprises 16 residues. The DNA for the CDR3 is TGTGCCAGCAGTCCTAGTGGGCAGCAAAACACCGGGGAGCTGTTTTTT. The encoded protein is CASSPSGQQNTGELFF.

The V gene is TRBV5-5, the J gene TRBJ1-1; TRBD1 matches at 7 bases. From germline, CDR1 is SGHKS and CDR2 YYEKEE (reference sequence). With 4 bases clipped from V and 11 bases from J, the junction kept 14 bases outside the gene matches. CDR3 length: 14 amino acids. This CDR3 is CASSTGQRVWEAFF. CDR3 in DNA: TGTGCCAGCAGCACGGGACAGCGGGTGTGGGAGGCTTTCTTT.

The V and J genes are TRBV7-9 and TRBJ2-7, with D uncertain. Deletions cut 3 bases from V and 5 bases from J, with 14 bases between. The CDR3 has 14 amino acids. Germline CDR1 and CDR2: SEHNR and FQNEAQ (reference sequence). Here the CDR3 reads CASSFGVRPNEQYF. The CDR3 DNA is TGTGCCAGCAGCTTTGGGGTCCGGCCCAACGAGCAGTACTTC.

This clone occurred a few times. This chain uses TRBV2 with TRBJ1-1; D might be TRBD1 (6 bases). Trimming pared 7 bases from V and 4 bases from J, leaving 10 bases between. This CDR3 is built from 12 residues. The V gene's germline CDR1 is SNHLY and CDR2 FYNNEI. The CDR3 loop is CASMVRGTEAFF. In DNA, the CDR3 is TGTGCCAGCATGGTCAGGGGCACTGAAGCTTTCTTT.